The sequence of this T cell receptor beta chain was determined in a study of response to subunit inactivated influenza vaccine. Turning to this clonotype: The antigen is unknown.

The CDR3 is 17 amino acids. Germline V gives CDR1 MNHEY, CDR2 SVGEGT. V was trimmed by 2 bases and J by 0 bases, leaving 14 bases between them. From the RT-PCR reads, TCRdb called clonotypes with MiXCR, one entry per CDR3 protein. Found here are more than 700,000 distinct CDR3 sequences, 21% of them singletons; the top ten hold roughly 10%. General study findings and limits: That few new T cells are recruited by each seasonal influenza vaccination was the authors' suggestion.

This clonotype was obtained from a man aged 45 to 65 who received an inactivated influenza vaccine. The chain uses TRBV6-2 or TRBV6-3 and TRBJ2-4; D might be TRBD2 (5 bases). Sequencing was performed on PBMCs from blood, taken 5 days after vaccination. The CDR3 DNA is TGTGCCAGCAGTTACATTGGCAGGACTTTAGCCAAAAACATTCAGTACTTC. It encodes CASSYIGRTLAKNIQYF.